One and the same sample provided the 15 T cell receptor beta chains below, sequenced in a study of blood T cell repertoires in COVID-19. Profiling relied on immunoSEQ multiplex PCR, and the TCRdb table lists in-frame clones only, not all of them. This table has under 200,000 clones, about four fifths appearing once. Source material: PBMCs or T cells enriched from blood (not recorded which). These receptors all come from a man between 45 and 60 years old who had recovered from COVID-19.

Here the CDR3 DNA reads TGTGCCAGCAGCTTGCTTCGGGACAGGGCAACCGGGGAGCTGTTTTTT. Translated: CASSLLRDRATGELFF. The chain is built from TRBV5-6 and TRBJ2-2, with 9 bases matching TRBD1. The CDR3 is 16 amino acids. Germline V gene data show CDR1 as SGHDT and CDR2 as YYEEEE. V gave up 1 base and J gave up 5 bases; unmatched junction bases: 6.

This chain connects TRBV10-1 to TRBJ2-5; TRBD1 is a possible D gene (6 bases). Germline CDR1 and CDR2: WNHNN and SYGVQD (reference sequence). This CDR3 has 12 amino acids. V was shortened by 3 bases and J by 7 bases, with 9 bases between the two germline ends. CDR3 loop: CASSEGRGTQYF. CDR3 bases: TGCGCCAGCAGTGAAGGCAGGGGGACCCAGTACTTC.

Only one count was recorded for this clone. One junction end does not reproduce the germline sequence, and a read error may be involved. The chain is built from TRBV6-5 and TRBJ2-2; D ambiguous. Germline V gene lookup returns CDR1 MNHEY and CDR2 SVGAGI. This CDR3 contains 14 residues. In DNA form, the CDR3 reads TGTGCCAGCAGTGACTCCACAGCCACCGGGGAGCTGTTTTTT. Amino acid sequence: CASSDSTATGELFF.

V is TRBV5-1 and J is TRBJ2-3; 7 positions agree with TRBD2. CDR3 size: 16 residues. Germline loops: CDR1 SGHRS, CDR2 YFSETQ. Trimming removed 5 bases from V and 3 bases from J; junction bases left unmatched: 12. CDR3 DNA: TGCGCCAGCAGTCCTCCTCTGGGGGGGGAAACAGATACGCAGTATTTT. Protein: CASSPPLGGETDTQYF.

The rearrangement uses TRBV30 and TRBJ2-5, with D possibly being TRBD1 (6 bases). Germline CDR1 reads GTSNPN; CDR2 reads SVGIG (reference sequence). The V end lost 2 bases, the J end lost 1 base, and 11 bases lay between the germline ends. This CDR3 is built from 14 residues. CDR3 loop: CAWSPGVVQETQYF. The CDR3 nucleotides are TGTGCCTGGAGTCCAGGGGTGGTCCAAGAGACCCAGTACTTC.

The V call is TRBV30, the J call TRBJ1-1; D ambiguous. Trimming left V 1 base short and J 3 bases short, with 18 bases between. The CDR3 totals 16 residues. Germline V gene sequence: CDR1 GTSNPN, CDR2 SVGIG (reference sequence). Here the CDR3 DNA reads TGTGCCTGGAGTGAATTAATGACTTGGAGGGACACTGAAGCTTTCTTT. It translates to CAWSELMTWRDTEAFF.

The CDR3 nucleotides read TGTGCCAGCCATAACTTGGAGGGGAGGAGCAATCAGCCCCAGCATTTT. Translated, it gives CASHNLEGRSNQPQHF. This chain connects TRBV19 to TRBJ1-5, with D possibly being TRBD1 (5 bases). Trimming cost V 9 bases and J 1 base, with 19 bases left between them. This CDR3 comprises 16 residues. Looked up from germline, CDR1 is LNHDA and CDR2 is SQIVND (reference sequence).

The gene calls are TRBV9 and TRBJ2-3; possible D gene TRBD2, 7 bases. Germline V lookup: CDR1 SGDLS, CDR2 YYNGEE. This CDR3 region has 15 residues. Trimming stripped 0 bases from V and 7 bases from J, with 15 bases between. CDR3 nucleotides: TGTGCCAGCAGCGTAGAAGGGGGGGCCTTAAATACGCAGTATTTT. Amino acids: CASSVEGGALNTQYF.

This chain links TRBV28 with TRBJ1-5; no clear D. Germline assignment: CDR1 MDHEN and CDR2 SYDVKM. The ends were cut back, 3 bases at V and 1 base at J, with 10 bases in the middle. This CDR3 comprises 15 residues. In DNA form, the CDR3 reads TGTGCCAGCAGTTTGCGGATTTTCAGCAATCAGCCCCAGCATTTT. Amino acid sequence: CASSLRIFSNQPQHF. The variable domain in full, with the rest retrieved from reference TRBV28 and TRBJ1-5, is DVKVTQSSRYLVKRTGEKVFLECVQDMDHENMFWYRQDPGLGLRLIYFSYDVKMKEKGDIPEGYSVSREKKERFSLILESASTNQTSMYLCASSLRIFSNQPQHFGDGTRLSIL.

The chain links TRBV19 to TRBJ1-5, with D possibly matching TRBD1 (6 bases). Trimming stripped 3 bases from V and 0 bases from J, with 21 bases between. Germline CDR1 is LNHDA and CDR2 is SQIVND (reference sequence). The CDR3 runs 19 residues. The CDR3 nucleotides read TGTGCCAGTAGTATTACGTTGGGGCAGGGGAGTCTTAGCAATCAGCCCCAGCATTTT. Protein product: CASSITLGQGSLSNQPQHF.

The chain employs TRBV9 and TRBJ1-2, with 7 bases aligning to TRBD1. CDR1 and CDR2 from the germline V gene are SGDLS and YYNGEE. The CDR3 length is 15 residues. With V trimmed by 0 bases and J by 2 bases, 4 bases remained unmatched. This CDR3 reads CASSVGGQSNYGYTF. As DNA, the CDR3 is TGTGCCAGCAGCGTAGGGGGACAGTCCAACTATGGCTACACCTTC.

V is TRBV6-5 and J is TRBJ2-2, with D possibly called TRBD1 or TRBD2 (5 bases each). V gave up 6 bases and J gave up 7 bases, with 12 bases separating them. The CDR3 length is 13 residues. Germline V gene lookup returns CDR1 MNHEY and CDR2 SVGAGI. For the CDR3, the DNA is TGTGCCAGCAGATACGGGGCCGGCGGGGAGCTGTTTTTT. Translation: CASRYGAGGELFF.

This clone appeared a few times. The chain carries TRBV3-1 (or the pseudogene TRBV3-2) and TRBJ2-7; perhaps TRBD1 as D (6 bases). Germline V gene lookup returns CDR1 LGHDT and CDR2 YNNKEL (reference sequence). CDR3 length equals 14 residues. With 4 bases removed from V and 4 bases from J, the gap between germline ends came to 14 bases. The CDR3: CASSLPDRPYEQYF. CDR3 nucleotide sequence: TGTGCCAGCAGCCTTCCTGACAGGCCGTACGAGCAGTACTTC.

This clone came up a few times. This sequence joins TRBV27 and TRBJ1-1; D possibly corresponds to TRBD1 (5 bases). Between the trimmed V and J ends, which lost 6 bases and 4 bases, there was a span of 15 bases. The germline gives CDR1 MNHEY, CDR2 SMNVEV (reference sequence). The CDR3 extends over 14 amino acids. The CDR3 reads CASSDSGLATEAFF. CDR3 DNA: TGTGCCAGCAGCGATTCAGGGTTGGCCACTGAAGCTTTCTTT.

The rearrangement uses TRBV7-3 and TRBJ2-6; a weak D match, TRBD2 (6 bases). V was shortened by 5 bases and J by 0 bases, with 11 bases between the two germline ends. CDR1 and CDR2 (germline): SGHTA, FQGTGA. The CDR3 contains 16 residues. CDR3 sequence reads: CASSQGLTSGANVLTF. The CDR3 bases are TGTGCCAGCAGCCAGGGACTGACCTCTGGGGCCAACGTCCTGACTTTC.